This T cell receptor (beta chain) was identified during a study of identical twins. TCRdb analysed the 5' RACE reads with MiXCR anew, one entry per CDR3 protein. The sample yields about 200,000 distinct CDR3 sequences, about 10% seen once. Trimming shortened V by 0 bases and J by 4 bases, and 19 bases separated the two germline ends. CDR1 is MGHRA and CDR2 is YSYEKL in the germline V gene. This CDR3 region has 18 residues. The TCR comes from a man between 45 and 60 years old in good health. This chain connects TRBV4-1 to TRBJ1-5; D possibly corresponds to TRBD1 (6 bases). The sample taken for sequencing was memory T cells sorted from blood. The CDR3 sequence: CASSQDPAGRGGNQPQHF. The CDR3 DNA follows: TGCGCCAGCAGCCAAGATCCGGCAGGGAGGGGGGGAAATCAGCCCCAGCATTTT.